This T cell receptor (beta chain) was retrieved from a study of CD8+ T cells in alopecia areata. Points from the study as a whole: Patients showed less clear TCR sequence sharing than mice, possibly partly because of HLA diversity.

J lost 3 bases, V lost 2 bases, and 6 bases had no gene match. The germline V gene has CDR1 SGHRS and CDR2 YFSETQ. This CDR3 is 15 amino acids long. Lesional scalp punch biopsies and peripheral blood were collected from alopecia areata patients. CD4+ and CD8+ T cells were sorted from PBMCs. Concerning this clone itself: The target antigen is unknown.

Extraction and reverse transcription of RNA yielded cDNA as the sequencing template. Generated by immunoSEQ multiplex PCR, the TCRdb table keeps only in-frame clones and is missing some. This table holds 50,000 to 70,000 clones, roughly 46% found once. V usage is TRBV5-1 and J usage is TRBJ2-3, with TRBD1 matching 7 bases. This sequence was found in a human donor with alopecia areata. Sequenced input: NKG2D-low CD8+ T cells sorted from blood. The CDR3, as DNA: TGCGCCAGCAGCTTCACAGGGGCAGGGACAGATACGCAGTATTTT. Protein product: CASSFTGAGTDTQYF.